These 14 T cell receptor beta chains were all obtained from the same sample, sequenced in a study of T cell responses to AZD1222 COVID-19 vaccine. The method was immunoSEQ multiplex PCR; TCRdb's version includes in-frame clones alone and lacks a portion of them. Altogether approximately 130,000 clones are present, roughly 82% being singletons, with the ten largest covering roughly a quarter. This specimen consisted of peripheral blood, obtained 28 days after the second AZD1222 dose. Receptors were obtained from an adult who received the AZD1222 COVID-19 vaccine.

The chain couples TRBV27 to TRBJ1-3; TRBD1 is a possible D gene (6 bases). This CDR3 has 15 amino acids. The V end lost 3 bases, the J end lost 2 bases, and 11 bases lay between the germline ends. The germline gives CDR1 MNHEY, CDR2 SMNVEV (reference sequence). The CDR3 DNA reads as TGTGCCAGCAGTTTTAGGGGGGGCACTGGAAACACCATATATTTT. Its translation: CASSFRGGTGNTIYF.

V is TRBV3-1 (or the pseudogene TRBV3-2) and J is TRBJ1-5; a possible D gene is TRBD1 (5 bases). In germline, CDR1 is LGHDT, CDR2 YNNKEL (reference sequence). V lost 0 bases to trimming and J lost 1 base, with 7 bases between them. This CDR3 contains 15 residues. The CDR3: CASSQEGLSNQPQHF. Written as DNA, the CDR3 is TGTGCCAGCAGCCAAGAGGGACTCAGCAATCAGCCCCAGCATTTT.

Written as DNA, the CDR3 is TGTGCCAGCAGCTTTTATCCGGGATATGGCTACACCTTC. Residues: CASSFYPGYGYTF. The J gene is TRBJ1-2, the V gene TRBV7-9; unclear D gene. Trimming shortened V by 3 bases and J by 5 bases, and 10 bases separated the two germline ends. The CDR3 length is 13 residues. Germline lookup yields CDR1 SEHNR and CDR2 FQNEAQ (reference sequence). Using reference TRBV7-9 and TRBJ1-2 for the parts outside the CDR3, the full variable domain is DTGVSQNPRHKITKRGQNVTFRCDPISEHNRLYWYRQTLGQGPEFLTYFQNEAQLEKSRLLSDRFSAERPKGSFSTLEIQRTEQGDSAMYLCASSFYPGYGYTFGSGTRLTVV.

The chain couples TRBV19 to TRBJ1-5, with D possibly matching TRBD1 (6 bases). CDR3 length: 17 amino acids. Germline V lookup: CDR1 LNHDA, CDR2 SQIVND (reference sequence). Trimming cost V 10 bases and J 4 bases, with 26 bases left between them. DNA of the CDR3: TGTGCCACTAAACTTCAGGGGTCGGAACCCCTTAATCAGCCCCAGCATTTT. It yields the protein CATKLQGSEPLNQPQHF.

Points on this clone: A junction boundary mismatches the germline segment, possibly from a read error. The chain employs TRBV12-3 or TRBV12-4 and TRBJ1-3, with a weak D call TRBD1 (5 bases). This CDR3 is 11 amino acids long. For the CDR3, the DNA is TGTGCCAGCAGCCCTGGGGGTCCGCCAGATTTT. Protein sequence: CASSPGGPPDF.

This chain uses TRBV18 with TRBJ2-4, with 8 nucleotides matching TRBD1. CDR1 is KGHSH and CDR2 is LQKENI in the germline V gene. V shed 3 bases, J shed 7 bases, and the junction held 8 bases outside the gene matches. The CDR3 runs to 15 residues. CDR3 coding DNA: TGTGCCAGCTCACCCTATGAGGACAGGGAGAACATTCAGTACTTC. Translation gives CASSPYEDRENIQYF.

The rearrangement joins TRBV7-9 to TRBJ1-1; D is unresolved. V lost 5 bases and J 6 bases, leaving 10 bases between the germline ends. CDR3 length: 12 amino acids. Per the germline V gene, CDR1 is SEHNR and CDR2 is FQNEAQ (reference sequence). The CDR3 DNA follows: TGTGCCAGCAGCCCAGTGGGGTCTGAAGCTTTCTTT. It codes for CASSPVGSEAFF.

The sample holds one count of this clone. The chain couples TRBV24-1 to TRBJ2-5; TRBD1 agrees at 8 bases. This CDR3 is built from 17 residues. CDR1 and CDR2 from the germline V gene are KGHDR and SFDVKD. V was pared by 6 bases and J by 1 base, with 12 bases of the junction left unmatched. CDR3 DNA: TGTGCCACCAGTCCCGGCAGGGGGCGAGCCCTCCAAGAGACCCAGTACTTC. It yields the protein CATSPGRGRALQETQYF.

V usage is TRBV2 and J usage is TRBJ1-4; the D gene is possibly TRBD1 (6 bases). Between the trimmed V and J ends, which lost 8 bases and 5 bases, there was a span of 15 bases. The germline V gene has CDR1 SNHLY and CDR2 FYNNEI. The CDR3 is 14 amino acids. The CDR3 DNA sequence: TGTGCCAGCCGCCAAGGGGGGGCGAATGAAAAACTGTTTTTT. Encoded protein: CASRQGGANEKLFF. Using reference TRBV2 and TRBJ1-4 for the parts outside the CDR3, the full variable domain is EPEVTQTPSHQVTQMGQEVILRCVPISNHLYFYWYRQILGQKVEFLVSFYNNEISEKSEIFDDQFSVERPDGSNFTLKIRSTKLEDSAMYFCASRQGGANEKLFFGSGTQLSVL.

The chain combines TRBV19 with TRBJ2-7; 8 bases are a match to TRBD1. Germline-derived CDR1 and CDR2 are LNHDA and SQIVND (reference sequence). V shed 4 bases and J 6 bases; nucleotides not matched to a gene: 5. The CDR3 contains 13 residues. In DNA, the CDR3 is TGTGCCAGTAGTAGCATCACAGGGGGCGAGCAGTACTTC. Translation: CASSSITGGEQYF.

This CDR3 reads CASSPGFLGGEQFF. The DNA for the CDR3 is TGCGCCAGCAGCCCGGGCTTTTTGGGGGGTGAGCAGTTCTTC. The rearrangement joins TRBV5-1 to TRBJ2-1, with D possibly TRBD2 on 6 matching bases. This CDR3 comprises 14 residues. The V end was cut by 4 bases, the J end by 9 bases, with 17 bases between. Germline V gives CDR1 SGHRS, CDR2 YFSETQ.

The CDR3 region has the DNA TGTGCCAGCAGCGTAGGGGGGGCCGGCAATCAGCCCCAGCATTTT. It codes for CASSVGGAGNQPQHF. V gene TRBV9 combines with J gene TRBJ1-5; tentatively, D is TRBD1 (6 bases). The CDR3 contains 15 residues. CDR1 SGDLS and CDR2 YYNGEE come from the germline V gene. Trimming cost V 0 bases and J 2 bases, with 9 bases left between them.

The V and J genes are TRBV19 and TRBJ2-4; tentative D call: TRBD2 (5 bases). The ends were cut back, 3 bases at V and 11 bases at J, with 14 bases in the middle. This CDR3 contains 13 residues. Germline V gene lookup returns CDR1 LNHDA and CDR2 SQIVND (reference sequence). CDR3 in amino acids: CASSIEGRPVQYF. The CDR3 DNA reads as TGTGCCAGTAGTATTGAGGGCAGGCCGGTTCAGTACTTC.

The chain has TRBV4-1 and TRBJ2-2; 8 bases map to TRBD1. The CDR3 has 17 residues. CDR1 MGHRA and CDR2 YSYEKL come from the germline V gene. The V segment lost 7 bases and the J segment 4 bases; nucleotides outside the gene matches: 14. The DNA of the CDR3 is TGCGCCAGCAACAATTCAGGACAGGGAAGGACCACCGGGGAGCTGTTTTTT. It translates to CASNNSGQGRTTGELFF.